What follows are 7 T cell receptor beta chains derived from one specimen sequenced in a study of CD8+ T cells in alopecia areata. RNA extraction and reverse transcription yielded cDNA as sequencing template. Using immunoSEQ multiplex PCR, the repertoire was profiled, and TCRdb retains in-frame clones only, with some absent. The data contain 120,000 to 150,000 clones, approximately 86% of them singletons. As to treatment: oral pan-JAK inhibitor, 5-10 mg twice daily. The sample in question was CD8+ T cells sorted from blood, obtained at week 4, from a patient treated with tofacitinib. Every receptor here comes from a human donor with alopecia areata.

The chain carries TRBV27 and TRBJ2-3; 7 bases align to TRBD2. Germline CDR1 MNHEY, CDR2 SMNVEV (reference sequence). The CDR3 sequence is 14 residues long. Unmatched junction bases numbered 4, after V lost 3 bases and J lost 4 bases. The CDR3 DNA sequence: TGTGCCAGCAGTTTCTATGGGAGGGCAGATACGCAGTATTTT. It specifies CASSFYGRADTQYF.

This chain connects TRBV18 to TRBJ2-1, with 9 bases matching TRBD2. The CDR3 runs to 15 residues. Unmatched junction bases numbered 9, after V lost 6 bases and J lost 6 bases. Looked up from germline, CDR1 is KGHSH and CDR2 is LQKENI. CDR3 loop: CASSPYSSGTNEQFF. Written as DNA, the CDR3 is TGTGCCAGCTCCCCATACTCTAGCGGGACCAATGAGCAGTTCTTC.

The V gene is TRBV6-5, the J gene TRBJ2-5, with D possibly matching TRBD2 (5 bases). Germline V gives CDR1 MNHEY, CDR2 SVGAGI. The V end lost 4 bases, the J end lost 5 bases, and 8 bases lay between the germline ends. CDR3 size: 12 residues. The CDR3 DNA reads TGTGCCAGCAGTTCTAGCTCCGAGACCCAGTACTTC. Amino acid sequence: CASSSSSETQYF.

In this sample, this clone turned up a few times. The chain carries TRBV29-1 and TRBJ2-1, with 9 bases identical to TRBD2. With 3 bases clipped from V and 4 bases from J, the junction kept 7 bases outside the gene matches. The length of the CDR3 is 15 residues. Per the germline V gene, CDR1 is SQVTM and CDR2 is ANQGSEA. As DNA, the CDR3 is TGCAGCGTTGATAGCGGGAGTCTATGGTACAATGAGCAGTTCTTC. Translated: CSVDSGSLWYNEQFF.

The chain links TRBV30 to TRBJ2-7, with D maybe TRBD2 (6 bases). This CDR3 region has 13 residues. Germline V lookup: CDR1 GTSNPN, CDR2 SVGIG (reference sequence). V was clipped by 2 bases and J by 2 bases, with 10 bases between them. This CDR3 is CAWSLGGAYEQYF. CDR3 DNA: TGTGCCTGGAGTTTGGGAGGTGCCTACGAGCAGTACTTC.

J is TRBJ2-3 and V is TRBV29-1; 10 bases map to TRBD2. Trimming cost V 1 base and J 4 bases; bases outside gene matches: 5. This CDR3 region has 15 residues. Germline V gene data show CDR1 as SQVTM and CDR2 as ANQGSEA. The DNA for the CDR3 is TGCAGCGTTGAAGGTACTAGCGGGGACTCAGATACGCAGTATTTT. Encoded protein: CSVEGTSGDSDTQYF.

The chain has TRBV19 and TRBJ2-3; the D is unclear. The V and J ends lost 5 bases and 1 base respectively, with 13 bases between them. Germline V gene data show CDR1 as LNHDA and CDR2 as SQIVND (reference sequence). The CDR3 totals 15 residues. This CDR3 reads CASSPLPEGTDTQYF. CDR3 DNA: TGTGCCAGTAGTCCTCTCCCCGAGGGCACAGATACGCAGTATTTT. Looking up the rest from reference TRBV19 and TRBJ2-3 gives the full variable domain: DGGITQSPKYLFRKEGQNVTLSCEQNLNHDAMYWYRQDPGQGLRLIYYSQIVNDFQKGDIAEGYSVSREKKESFPLTVTSAQKNPTAFYLCASSPLPEGTDTQYFGPGTRLTVL.